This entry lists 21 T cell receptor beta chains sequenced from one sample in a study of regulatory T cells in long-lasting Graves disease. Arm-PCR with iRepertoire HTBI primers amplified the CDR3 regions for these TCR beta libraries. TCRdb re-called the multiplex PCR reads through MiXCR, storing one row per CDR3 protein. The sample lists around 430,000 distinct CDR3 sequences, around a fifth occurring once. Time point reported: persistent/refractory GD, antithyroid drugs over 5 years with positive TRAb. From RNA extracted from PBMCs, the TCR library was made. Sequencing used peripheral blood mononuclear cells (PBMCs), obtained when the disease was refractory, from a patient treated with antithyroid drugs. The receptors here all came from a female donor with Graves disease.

The CDR3 loop is CASSPGYGTGELFF. The CDR3 region has the DNA TGCGCCAGCAGCCCAGGGTATGGCACCGGGGAGCTGTTTTTT. V is TRBV4-1 and J is TRBJ2-2; the D gene is possibly TRBD1 (5 bases). The germline gives CDR1 MGHRA, CDR2 YSYEKL. The CDR3 runs 14 residues. Between the trimmed V and J ends, which lost 4 bases and 4 bases, there was a span of 10 bases.

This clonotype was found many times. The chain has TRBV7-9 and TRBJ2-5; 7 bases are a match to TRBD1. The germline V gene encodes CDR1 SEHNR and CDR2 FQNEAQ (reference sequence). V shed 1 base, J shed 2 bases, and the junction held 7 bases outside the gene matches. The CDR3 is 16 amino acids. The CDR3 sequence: CASSLERTGSQETQYF. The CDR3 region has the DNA TGTGCCAGCAGCTTAGAAAGGACAGGAAGTCAAGAGACCCAGTACTTC.

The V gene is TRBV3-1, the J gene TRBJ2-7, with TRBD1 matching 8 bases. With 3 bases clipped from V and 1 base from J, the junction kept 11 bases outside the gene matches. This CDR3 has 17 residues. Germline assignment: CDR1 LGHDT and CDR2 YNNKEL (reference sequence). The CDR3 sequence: CASSQVWTGRKSYEQYF. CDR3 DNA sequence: TGTGCCAGCAGCCAGGTTTGGACAGGGAGGAAATCCTACGAGCAGTACTTC.

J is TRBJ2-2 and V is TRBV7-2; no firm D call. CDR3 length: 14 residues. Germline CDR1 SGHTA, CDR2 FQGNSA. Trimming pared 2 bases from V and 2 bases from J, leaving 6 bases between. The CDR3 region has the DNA TGTGCCAGCAGCTTATATTTAAACACCGGGGAGCTGTTTTTT. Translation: CASSLYLNTGELFF.

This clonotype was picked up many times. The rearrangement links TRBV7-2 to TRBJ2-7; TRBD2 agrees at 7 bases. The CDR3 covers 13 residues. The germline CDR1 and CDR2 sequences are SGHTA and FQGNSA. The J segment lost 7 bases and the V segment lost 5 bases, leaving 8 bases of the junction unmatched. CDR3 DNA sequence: TGTGCCAGCAGCCCTCAGCGGGATCAAGAGCAGTACTTC. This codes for CASSPQRDQEQYF.

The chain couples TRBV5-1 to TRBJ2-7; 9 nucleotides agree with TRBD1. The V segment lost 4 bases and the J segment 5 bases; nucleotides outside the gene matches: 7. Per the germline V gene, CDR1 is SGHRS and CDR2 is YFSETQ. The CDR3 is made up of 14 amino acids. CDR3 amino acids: CASSRGQGDDEQYF. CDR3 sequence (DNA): TGCGCCAGCAGCCGGGGACAGGGAGACGACGAGCAGTACTTC.

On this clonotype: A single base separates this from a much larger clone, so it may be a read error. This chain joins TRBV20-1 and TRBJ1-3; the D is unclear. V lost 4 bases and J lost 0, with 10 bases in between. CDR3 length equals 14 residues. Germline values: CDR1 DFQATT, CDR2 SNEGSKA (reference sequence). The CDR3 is CSATDFISGNTIYF. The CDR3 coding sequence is TGCAGTGCTACCGACTTTATCTCTGGAAACACCATATATTTT.

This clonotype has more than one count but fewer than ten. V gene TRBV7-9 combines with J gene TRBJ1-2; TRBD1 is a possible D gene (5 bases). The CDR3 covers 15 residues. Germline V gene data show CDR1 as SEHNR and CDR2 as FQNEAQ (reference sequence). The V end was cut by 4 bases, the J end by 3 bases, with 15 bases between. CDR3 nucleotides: TGTGCCAGCAGCTGGGAGGGGATTATGGACTATGGCTACACCTTC. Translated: CASSWEGIMDYGYTF.

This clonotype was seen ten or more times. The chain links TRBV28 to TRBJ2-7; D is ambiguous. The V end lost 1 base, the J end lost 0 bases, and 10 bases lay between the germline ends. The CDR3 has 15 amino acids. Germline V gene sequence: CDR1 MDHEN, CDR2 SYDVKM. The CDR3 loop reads CASSLSSHFSYEQYF. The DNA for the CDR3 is TGTGCCAGCAGTTTATCGAGCCACTTCTCCTACGAGCAGTACTTC.

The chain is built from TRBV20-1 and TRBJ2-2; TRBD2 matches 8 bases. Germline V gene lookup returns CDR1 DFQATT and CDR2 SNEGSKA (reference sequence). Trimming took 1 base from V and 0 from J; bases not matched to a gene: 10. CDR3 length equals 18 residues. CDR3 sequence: CSARVGTSGYANTGELFF. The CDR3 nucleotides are TGCAGTGCTAGAGTTGGAACTAGCGGATACGCGAACACCGGGGAGCTGTTTTTT.

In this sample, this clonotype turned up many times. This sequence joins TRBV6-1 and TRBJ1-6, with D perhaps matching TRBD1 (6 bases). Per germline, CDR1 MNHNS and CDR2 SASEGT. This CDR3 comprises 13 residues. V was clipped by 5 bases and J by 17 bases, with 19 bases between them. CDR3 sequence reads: CASSPHQRGVFHF. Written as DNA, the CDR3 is TGTGCCAGCAGTCCACACCAAAGGGGGGTATTCCACTTT.

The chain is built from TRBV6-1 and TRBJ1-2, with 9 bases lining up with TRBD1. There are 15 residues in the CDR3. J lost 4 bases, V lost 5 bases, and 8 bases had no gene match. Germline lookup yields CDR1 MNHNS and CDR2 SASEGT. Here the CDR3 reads CASSLGTGLFYGYTF. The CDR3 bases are TGTGCCAGCAGTCTCGGGACAGGGCTTTTCTATGGCTACACCTTC.

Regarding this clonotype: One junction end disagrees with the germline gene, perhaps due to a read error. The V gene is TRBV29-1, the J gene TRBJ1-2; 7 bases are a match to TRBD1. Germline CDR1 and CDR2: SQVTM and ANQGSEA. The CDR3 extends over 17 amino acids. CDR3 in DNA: TGCAGCGTTGAGGTAACCCAGACAGGGAGTTCTATTTATGGCTACATCTTC. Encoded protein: CSVEVTQTGSSIYGYIF.

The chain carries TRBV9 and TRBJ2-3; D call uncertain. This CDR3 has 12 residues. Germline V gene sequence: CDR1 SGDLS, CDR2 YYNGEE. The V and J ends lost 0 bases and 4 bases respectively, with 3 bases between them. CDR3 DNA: TGTGCCAGCAGCGTAGGTCCAGATACGCAGTATTTT. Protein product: CASSVGPDTQYF.

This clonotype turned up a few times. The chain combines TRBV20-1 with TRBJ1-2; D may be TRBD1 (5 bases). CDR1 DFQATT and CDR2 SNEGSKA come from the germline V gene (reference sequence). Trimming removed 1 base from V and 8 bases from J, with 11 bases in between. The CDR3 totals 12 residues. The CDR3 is CSARVAQVGYTF. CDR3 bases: TGCAGTGCTAGAGTTGCACAGGTCGGCTACACCTTC.

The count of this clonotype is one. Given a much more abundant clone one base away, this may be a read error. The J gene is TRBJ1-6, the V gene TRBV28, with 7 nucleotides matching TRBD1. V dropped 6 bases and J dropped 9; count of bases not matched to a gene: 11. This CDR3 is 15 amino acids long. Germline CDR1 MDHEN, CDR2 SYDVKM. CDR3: CASSSGTEASSPLHF. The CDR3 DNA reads TGTGCCAGCAGCTCCGGGACAGAGGCTAGTTCACCCCTCCACTTT.

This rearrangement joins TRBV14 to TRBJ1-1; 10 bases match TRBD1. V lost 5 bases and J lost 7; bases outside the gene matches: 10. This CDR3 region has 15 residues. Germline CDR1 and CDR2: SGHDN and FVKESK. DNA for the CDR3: TGTGCCAGCAGCTCTCCCGGGACAGGGGTCCTTGAAGCTTTCTTT. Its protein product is CASSSPGTGVLEAFF.

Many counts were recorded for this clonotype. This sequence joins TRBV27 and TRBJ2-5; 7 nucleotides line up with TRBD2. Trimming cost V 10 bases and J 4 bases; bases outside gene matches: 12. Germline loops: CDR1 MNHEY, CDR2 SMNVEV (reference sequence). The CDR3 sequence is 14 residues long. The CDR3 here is CATMMGGYGETQYF. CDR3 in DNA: TGTGCCACCATGATGGGGGGGTACGGAGAGACCCAGTACTTC.

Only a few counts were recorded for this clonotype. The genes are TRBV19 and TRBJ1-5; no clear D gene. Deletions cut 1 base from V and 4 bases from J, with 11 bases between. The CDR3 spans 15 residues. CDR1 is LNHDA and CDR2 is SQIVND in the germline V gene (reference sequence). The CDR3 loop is CASSIAHGGNQPQHF. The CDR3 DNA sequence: TGTGCCAGTAGTATAGCCCACGGCGGGAATCAGCCCCAGCATTTT.

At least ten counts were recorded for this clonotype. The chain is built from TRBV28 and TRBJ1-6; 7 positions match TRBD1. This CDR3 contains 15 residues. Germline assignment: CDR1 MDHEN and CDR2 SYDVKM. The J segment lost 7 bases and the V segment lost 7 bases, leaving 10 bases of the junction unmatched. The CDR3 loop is CASTRGDRMNSPLHF. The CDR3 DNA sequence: TGTGCCAGCACGCGGGGGGACAGAATGAATTCACCCCTCCACTTT.

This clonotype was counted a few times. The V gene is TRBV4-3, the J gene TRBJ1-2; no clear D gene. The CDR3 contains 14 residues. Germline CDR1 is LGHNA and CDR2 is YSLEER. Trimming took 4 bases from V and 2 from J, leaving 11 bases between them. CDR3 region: CASSREGGNYGYTF. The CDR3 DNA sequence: TGCGCCAGCAGCCGAGAGGGAGGGAACTATGGCTACACCTTC.